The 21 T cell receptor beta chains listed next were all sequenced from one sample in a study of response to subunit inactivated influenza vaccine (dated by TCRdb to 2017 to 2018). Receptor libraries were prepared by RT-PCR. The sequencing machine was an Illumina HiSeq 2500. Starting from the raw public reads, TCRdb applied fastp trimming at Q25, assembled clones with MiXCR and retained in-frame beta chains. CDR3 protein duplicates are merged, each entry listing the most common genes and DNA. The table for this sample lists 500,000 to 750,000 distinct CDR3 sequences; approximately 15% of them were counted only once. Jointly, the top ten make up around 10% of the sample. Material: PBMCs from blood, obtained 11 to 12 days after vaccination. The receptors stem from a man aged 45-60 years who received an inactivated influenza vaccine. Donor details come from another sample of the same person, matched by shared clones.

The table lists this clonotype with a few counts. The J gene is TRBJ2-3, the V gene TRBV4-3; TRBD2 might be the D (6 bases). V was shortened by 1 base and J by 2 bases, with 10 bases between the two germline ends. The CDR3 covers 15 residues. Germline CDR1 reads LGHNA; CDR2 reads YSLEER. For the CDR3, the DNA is TGCGCCAGCAGCCAAGGATTAGCGGACACAGATACGCAGTATTTT. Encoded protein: CASSQGLADTDTQYF.

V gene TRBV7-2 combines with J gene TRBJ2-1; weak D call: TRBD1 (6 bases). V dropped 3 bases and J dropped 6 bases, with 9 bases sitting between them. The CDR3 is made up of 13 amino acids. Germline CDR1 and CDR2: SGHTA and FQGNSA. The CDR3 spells CASSFGQRNEQFF. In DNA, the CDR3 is TGTGCCAGCAGCTTCGGACAGCGCAATGAGCAGTTCTTC. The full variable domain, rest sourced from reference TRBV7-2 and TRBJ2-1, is GAGVSQSPSNKVTEKGKDVELRCDPISGHTALYWYRQSLGQGLEFLIYFQGNSAPDKSGLPSDRFSAERTGGSVSTLTIQRTQQEDSAVYLCASSFGQRNEQFFGPGTRLTVL.

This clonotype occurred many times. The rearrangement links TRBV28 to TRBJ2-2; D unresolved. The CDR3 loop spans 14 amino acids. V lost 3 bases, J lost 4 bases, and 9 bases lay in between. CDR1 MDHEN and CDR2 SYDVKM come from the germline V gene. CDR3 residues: CASSFGRGTGELFF. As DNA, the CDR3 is TGTGCCAGCAGTTTTGGGCGTGGCACCGGGGAGCTGTTTTTT.

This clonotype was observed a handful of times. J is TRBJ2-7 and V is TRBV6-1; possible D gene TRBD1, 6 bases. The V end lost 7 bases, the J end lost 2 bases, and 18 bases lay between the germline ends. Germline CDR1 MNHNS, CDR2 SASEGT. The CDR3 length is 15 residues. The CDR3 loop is CASKSLAGAAYEQYF. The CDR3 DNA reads TGTGCCAGCAAAAGCTTGGCAGGGGCCGCCTACGAGCAGTACTTC.

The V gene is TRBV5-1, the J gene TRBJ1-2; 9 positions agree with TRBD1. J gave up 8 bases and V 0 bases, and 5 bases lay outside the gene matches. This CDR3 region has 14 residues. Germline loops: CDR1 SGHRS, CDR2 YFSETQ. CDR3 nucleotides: TGCGCCAGCAGCTTGGTACAGGGGGCGGTCGGCTACACCTTC. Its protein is CASSLVQGAVGYTF.

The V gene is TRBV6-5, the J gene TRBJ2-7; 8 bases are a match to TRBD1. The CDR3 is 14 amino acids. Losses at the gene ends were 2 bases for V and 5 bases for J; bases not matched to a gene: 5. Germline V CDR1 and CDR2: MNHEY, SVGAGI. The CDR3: CASSYGRGQDEQYF. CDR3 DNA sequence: TGTGCCAGCAGTTACGGCAGGGGGCAGGACGAGCAGTACTTC.

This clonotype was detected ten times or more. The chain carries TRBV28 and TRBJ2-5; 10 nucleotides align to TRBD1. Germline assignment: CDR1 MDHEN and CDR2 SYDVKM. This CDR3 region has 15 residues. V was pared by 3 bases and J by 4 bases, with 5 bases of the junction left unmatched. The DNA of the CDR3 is TGTGCCAGCAGTTTCACCGGGACAGGGGTAGAGACCCAGTACTTC. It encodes CASSFTGTGVETQYF. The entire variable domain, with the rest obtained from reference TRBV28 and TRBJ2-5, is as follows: DVKVTQSSRYLVKRTGEKVFLECVQDMDHENMFWYRQDPGLGLRLIYFSYDVKMKEKGDIPEGYSVSREKKERFSLILESASTNQTSMYLCASSFTGTGVETQYFGPGTRLLVL.

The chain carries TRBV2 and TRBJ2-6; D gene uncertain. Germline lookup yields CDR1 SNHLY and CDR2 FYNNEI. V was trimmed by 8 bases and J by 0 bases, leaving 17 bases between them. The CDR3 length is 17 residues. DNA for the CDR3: TGTGCCAGCGAAGTGGGCAGAATAGCCTCTGGGGCCAACGTCCTGACTTTC. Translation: CASEVGRIASGANVLTF.

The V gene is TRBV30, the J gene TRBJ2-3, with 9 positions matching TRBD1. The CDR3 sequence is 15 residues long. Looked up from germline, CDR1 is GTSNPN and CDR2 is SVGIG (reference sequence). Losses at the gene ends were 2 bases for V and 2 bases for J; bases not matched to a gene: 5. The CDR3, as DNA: TGTGCCTGGAGTACCGGGACAGGGTTCACAGATACGCAGTATTTT. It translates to CAWSTGTGFTDTQYF.

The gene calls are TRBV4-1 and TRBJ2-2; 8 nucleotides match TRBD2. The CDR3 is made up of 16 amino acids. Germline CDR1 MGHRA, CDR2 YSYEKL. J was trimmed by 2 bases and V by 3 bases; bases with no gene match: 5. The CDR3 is CASSHGRGANTGELFF. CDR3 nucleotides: TGCGCCAGCAGCCATGGGCGGGGGGCTAACACCGGGGAGCTGTTTTTT.

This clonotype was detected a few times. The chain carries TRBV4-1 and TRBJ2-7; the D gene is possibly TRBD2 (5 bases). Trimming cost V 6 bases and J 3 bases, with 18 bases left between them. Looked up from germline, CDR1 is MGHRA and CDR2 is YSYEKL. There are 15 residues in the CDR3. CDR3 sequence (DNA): TGCGCCAGCAGTCCAAGGAACCCGGGAAACTACGAGCAGTACTTC. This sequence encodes CASSPRNPGNYEQYF.

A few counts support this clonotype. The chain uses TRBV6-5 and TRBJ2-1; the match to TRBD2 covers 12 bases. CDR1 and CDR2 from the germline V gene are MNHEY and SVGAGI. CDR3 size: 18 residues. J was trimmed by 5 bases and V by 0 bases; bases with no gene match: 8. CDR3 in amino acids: CASSYSTAGLAGNNEQFF. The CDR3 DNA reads TGTGCCAGCAGTTACTCGACAGCGGGACTAGCGGGTAACAATGAGCAGTTCTTC.

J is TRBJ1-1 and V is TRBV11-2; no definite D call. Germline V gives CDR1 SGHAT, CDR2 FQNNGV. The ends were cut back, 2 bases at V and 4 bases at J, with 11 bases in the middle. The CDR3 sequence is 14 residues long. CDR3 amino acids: CASSLLGIGTEAFF. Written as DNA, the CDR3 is TGTGCCAGCAGCTTATTAGGGATAGGCACTGAAGCTTTCTTT.

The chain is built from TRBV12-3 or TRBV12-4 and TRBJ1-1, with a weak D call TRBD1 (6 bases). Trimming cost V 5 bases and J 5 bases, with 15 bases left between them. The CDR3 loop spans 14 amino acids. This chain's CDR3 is CASSPVGQNTEAFF. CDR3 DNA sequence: TGTGCCAGCAGTCCGGTTGGACAGAATACTGAAGCTTTCTTT.

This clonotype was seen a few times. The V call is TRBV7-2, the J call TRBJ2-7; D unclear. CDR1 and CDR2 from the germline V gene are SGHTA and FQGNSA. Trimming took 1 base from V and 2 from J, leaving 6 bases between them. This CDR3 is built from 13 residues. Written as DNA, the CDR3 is TGTGCCAGCAGCTTAGGAGTTGCCTACGAGCAGTACTTC. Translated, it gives CASSLGVAYEQYF.

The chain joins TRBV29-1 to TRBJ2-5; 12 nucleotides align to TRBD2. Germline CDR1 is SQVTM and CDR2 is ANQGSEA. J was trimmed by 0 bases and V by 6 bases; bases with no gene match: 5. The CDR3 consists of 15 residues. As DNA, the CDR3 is TGCAGCGTGTTCGGGACTAGCGGGTACCAAGAGACCCAGTACTTC. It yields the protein CSVFGTSGYQETQYF. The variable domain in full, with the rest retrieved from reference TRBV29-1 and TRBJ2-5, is SAVISQKPSRDICQRGTSLTIQCQVDSQVTMMFWYRQQPGQSLTLIATANQGSEATYESGFVIDKFPISRPNLTFSTLTVSNMSPEDSSIYLCSVFGTSGYQETQYFGPGTRLLVL.

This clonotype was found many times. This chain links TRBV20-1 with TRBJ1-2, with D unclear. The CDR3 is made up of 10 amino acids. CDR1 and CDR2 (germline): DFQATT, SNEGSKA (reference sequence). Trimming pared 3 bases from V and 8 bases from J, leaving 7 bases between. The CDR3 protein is CSASTSGYTF. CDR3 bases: TGCAGTGCTAGTACTTCCGGCTACACCTTC.

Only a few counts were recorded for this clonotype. As DNA, the CDR3 is TGTGCCAGCCGACTAGCTGGTTTGACCGGGGAGCTGTTTTTT. Translated, it gives CASRLAGLTGELFF. This chain joins TRBV7-9 and TRBJ2-2, with TRBD2 identical over 7 bases. Trimming took 8 bases from V and 5 from J; bases not matched to a gene: 8. This CDR3 is built from 14 residues. The germline gives CDR1 SEHNR, CDR2 FQNEAQ (reference sequence).

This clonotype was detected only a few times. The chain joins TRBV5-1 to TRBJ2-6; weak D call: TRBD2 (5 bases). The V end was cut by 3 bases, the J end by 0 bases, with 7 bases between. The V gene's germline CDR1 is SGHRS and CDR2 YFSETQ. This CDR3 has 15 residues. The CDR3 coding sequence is TGCGCCAGCAGCTGGCGGGTCTCTGGGGCCAACGTCCTGACTTTC. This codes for CASSWRVSGANVLTF.

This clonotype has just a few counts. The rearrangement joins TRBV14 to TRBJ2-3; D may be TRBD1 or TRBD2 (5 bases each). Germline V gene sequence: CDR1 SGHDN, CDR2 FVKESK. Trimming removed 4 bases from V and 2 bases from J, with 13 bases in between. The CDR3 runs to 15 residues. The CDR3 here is CASSPWGSITDTQYF. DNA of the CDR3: TGTGCCAGCAGCCCCTGGGGGAGTATCACAGATACGCAGTATTTT. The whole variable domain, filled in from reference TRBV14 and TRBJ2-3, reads EAGVTQFPSHSVIEKGQTVTLRCDPISGHDNLYWYRRVMGKEIKFLLHFVKESKQDESGMPNNRFLAERTGGTYSTLKVQPAELEDSGVYFCASSPWGSITDTQYFGPGTRLTVL.

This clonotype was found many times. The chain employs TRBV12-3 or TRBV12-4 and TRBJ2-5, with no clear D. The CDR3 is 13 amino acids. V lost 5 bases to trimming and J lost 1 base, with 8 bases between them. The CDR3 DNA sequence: TGTGCCAGCAGTAGGGTCCCCCAAGAGACCCAGTACTTC. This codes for CASSRVPQETQYF.